A selection of T cell receptor beta chains follows, all from one sample in a study of vaccination and CD4 T cells after COVID-19. Their specific antigens are unknown. TCRdb re-analysed the PCR reads in MiXCR, keeping a single row per CDR3 protein. The sample shows roughly 20,000 distinct CDR3 sequences, less than 50% of them seen only once. Material: CD4+ T cells from blood, cultured in vitro, obtained before SARS-CoV-2 vaccination. The receptors derive from a human donor who had recovered from COVID-19. Each CDR3 is given with its conserved first and last residue. A D gene is named only where the DNA matches it firmly. Clone size is not always given. Where it is, it says once, few, many or a class for expanded clones.

j_call clone_size v_call d_call cdr3_nt cdr3_aa
TRBJ1-2 . TRBV7-2 . TGTGCCAGCAGCTTAGCCCTTGGAAGTGGCTACACCTTC CASSLALGSGYTF
TRBJ2-7 few TRBV11-2 TRBD2 TGTGCCAGCAGCTTAGTGGCTAGCGGGGGCCATCGGGAGCAGTACTTC CASSLVASGGHREQYF
TRBJ1-1 few TRBV6-5 TRBD1 TGTGCCAGCAGTTACACTGGGACAGGCGGCACTGAAGCTTTCTTT CASSYTGTGGTEAFF
TRBJ2-7 . TRBV11-3 TRBD1 TGTGCCAGCAGCGCCACCGGGACAGGGAACTACGAGCAGTACTTC CASSATGTGNYEQYF
TRBJ1-3 . TRBV6-1 . TGTGCCAGCAGTGAAACCAACAGCCCGCACACCATATATTTT CASSETNSPHTIYF
TRBJ1-6 few TRBV28 . TGTGCCAGCAGTCCCGGGCGTTTGGGTTCACCCCTCCACTTT CASSPGRLGSPLHF
TRBJ1-5 medium-sized TRBV19 . TGTGCCAGTCGAACACAGGGCGGCAATCAGCCCCAGCATTTT CASRTQGGNQPQHF
TRBJ1-6 . TRBV27 . TGTGCCAGCAGTTTATCCGGACAGCCCTCACCCCTCCACTTT CASSLSGQPSPLHF
TRBJ2-1 few TRBV5-6 . TGTGCCAGCAGCCGTCTTCCTTCCCGTAGCAATGAGCAGTTCTTC CASSRLPSRSNEQFF
TRBJ1-1 . TRBV20-1 . TGCAGTGCTAGCTGGCAGATGAACACTGAAGCTTTCTTT CSASWQMNTEAFF
TRBJ2-1 few TRBV19 TRBD2 TGTGCCAGTAGTTCCTGGACTAGCGGGGACAATGAGCAGTTCTTC CASSSWTSGDNEQFF
TRBJ2-1 . TRBV20-1 TRBD1 TGCAGTTTCGACAGGGCCCCGCCGGCGGCCTACAATGAGCAGTTCTTC CSFDRAPPAAYNEQFF
TRBJ1-2 . TRBV19 . TGTGCCAGTAGACGACAGGTCGCTAACTATGGCTACACCTTC CASRRQVANYGYTF
TRBJ2-3 . TRBV7-2 TRBD2 TGTGCCAGCAGCCCATCGTTTAGCGGGAGCACAGATACGCAGTATTTT CASSPSFSGSTDTQYF
TRBJ1-1 few TRBV28 . TGTGCCAGCAGTCCGAGGGAGAGTCGCTCTGAAGCTTTCTTT CASSPRESRSEAFF
TRBJ2-2 few TRBV27 TRBD2 TGTGCCAGCACCTTCTTTCCAAGTGGACTAGCGGGAGGAGTGAACACCGGGGAGCTGTTTTTT CASTFFPSGLAGGVNTGELFF
TRBJ1-1 . TRBV5-1 . TGCGCCAGCGCTGAGACCGCTGGAGGCACTGAAGCTTTCTTT CASAETAGGTEAFF
TRBJ1-6 few TRBV27 TRBD1 TGTGCCAGCAGTTACCGCCCTTCGACAGGGGTTCGGTCACCCCTCCACTTT CASSYRPSTGVRSPLHF
TRBJ2-1 . TRBV7-9 . TGTGCCAGCAGCTCCTGGACGGTCGATGAGCAGTTCTTC CASSSWTVDEQFF
TRBJ1-5 . TRBV4-2 . TGTGCCAGCAGCCAAAGGACTGCCGGGGATCAGCCCCAGCATTTT CASSQRTAGDQPQHF
TRBJ1-1 . TRBV19 TRBD1 TGTGCCAGTAGTATTACCGGGACAGGGTCTACTGAAGCTTTCTTT CASSITGTGSTEAFF
TRBJ1-5 once TRBV19 . TGTGCCAGTAGTATAGACGGAGCCCCCTTTAATCAGCCCCAGCATTTT CASSIDGAPFNQPQHF
TRBJ1-1 few TRBV20-1 . TGCAGTGCTAGAGCACTACAGGGTGGGAACACTGAAGCTTTCTTT CSARALQGGNTEAFF
TRBJ1-6 . TRBV27 . TGTGCCAGCAGTCTTTACAATAATTCACCCCTCCACTTT CASSLYNNSPLHF
TRBJ1-5 . TRBV20-1 . TGCAGTGCTTATTTACAGGTCACCCCTTATAGCAATCAGCCCCAGCATTTT CSAYLQVTPYSNQPQHF
TRBJ1-2 few TRBV6-2/TRBV6-3 TRBD1 TGTGCCAGCAGGCCATCAGGGGGCAGGAACTATGGCTACACCTTC CASRPSGGRNYGYTF
TRBJ2-2 . TRBV7-2 . TGTGCCAGCAGCTCCCTAGTAGGAGGGAACACCGGGGAGCTGTTTTTT CASSSLVGGNTGELFF
TRBJ1-2 . TRBV19 . TGTGCCAGTAATTTCCAGACAGACTATGGCTACACCTTC CASNFQTDYGYTF
TRBJ1-5 . TRBV12-3/TRBV12-4 . TGTGCCAGCAGTCATATCAACAGCGTTAATAGCAATCAGCCCCAGCATTTT CASSHINSVNSNQPQHF
TRBJ2-2 . TRBV5-4 TRBD2 TGTGCCAGCAGCCTACTCCCTAGCGGGAAGATCGCCGGGGAGCTGTTTTTT CASSLLPSGKIAGELFF
TRBJ2-1 . TRBV7-2 TRBD2 TGTGCCAGCAGCTCTGTAACACTAGCGGGGGGAATTGAGCAGTTCTTC CASSSVTLAGGIEQFF
TRBJ1-4 . TRBV5-4 . TGTGCCAGCAGGGACTCAAGGGTGGAAAAACTGTTTTTT CASRDSRVEKLFF
TRBJ1-1 few TRBV20-1 TRBD1 TGCAGTGCTAGGGCTGACAGGGGGTATGGCACTGAAGCTTTCTTT CSARADRGYGTEAFF
TRBJ1-2 . TRBV19 . TGTGCCAGCCCGACACTATCCGGTGGCTACACCTTC CASPTLSGGYTF
TRBJ1-1 few TRBV27 TRBD1 TGTGCCAGCAGAGGACCGGGACAGGGTGAGGCTTTCTTT CASRGPGQGEAFF
TRBJ2-3 . TRBV7-2 . TGTGCCAGCAGCCCTACCACAGATACGCAGTATTTT CASSPTTDTQYF
TRBJ1-1 . TRBV29-1 . TGCAGCGTTGTGGGACCGGGTACTGAAGCTTTCTTT CSVVGPGTEAFF
TRBJ2-1 once TRBV11-3 . TGTGCCAGCAGCTTAGAAGGGGGGGCATCTGAGCAGTTCTTC CASSLEGGASEQFF
TRBJ1-2 . TRBV5-5 . TGTGCCAGCAGCTTAGCGACAGCGTCCTATGGCTACACCTTC CASSLATASYGYTF
TRBJ1-1 . TRBV6-1 . TGTGCCATCAGTGAAGTCCTTACGGGGACTGAAGCTTTCTTT CAISEVLTGTEAFF
TRBJ2-7 few TRBV25-1 TRBD1 TGTGCCAGCAGACGATCTGGGACAGGAGGCGAGCAGTACTTC CASRRSGTGGEQYF